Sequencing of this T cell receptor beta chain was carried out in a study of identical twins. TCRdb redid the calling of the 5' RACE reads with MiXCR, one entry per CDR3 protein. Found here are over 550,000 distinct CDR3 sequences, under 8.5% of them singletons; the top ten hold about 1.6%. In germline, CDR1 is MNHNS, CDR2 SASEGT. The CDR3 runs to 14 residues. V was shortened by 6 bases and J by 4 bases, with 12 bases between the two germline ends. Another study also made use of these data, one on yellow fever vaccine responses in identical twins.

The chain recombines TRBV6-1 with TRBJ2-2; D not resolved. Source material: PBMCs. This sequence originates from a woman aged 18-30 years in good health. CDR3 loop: CASRGFVGTGELFF. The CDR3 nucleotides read TGTGCCAGCAGAGGATTCGTAGGCACCGGGGAGCTGTTTTTT.